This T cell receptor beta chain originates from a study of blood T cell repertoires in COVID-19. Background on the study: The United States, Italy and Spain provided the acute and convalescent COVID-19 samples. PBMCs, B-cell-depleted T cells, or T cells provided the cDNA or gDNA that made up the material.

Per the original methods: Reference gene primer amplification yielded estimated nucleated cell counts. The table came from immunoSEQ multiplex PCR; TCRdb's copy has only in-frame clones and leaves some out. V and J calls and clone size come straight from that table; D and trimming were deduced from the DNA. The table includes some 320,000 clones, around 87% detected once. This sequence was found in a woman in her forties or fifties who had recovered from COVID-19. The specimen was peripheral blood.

CDR3 residues: CSASRVAFSAYEQYF. The CDR3 DNA sequence: TGCAGTGCTAGTAGAGTAGCGTTCAGCGCGTACGAGCAGTACTTC. This rearrangement joins TRBV20-1 to TRBJ2-7; weak D call: TRBD2 (5 bases). This CDR3 has 15 amino acids. Germline CDR1 reads DFQATT; CDR2 reads SNEGSKA (reference sequence). The ends were cut back, 3 bases at V and 4 bases at J, with 19 bases in the middle.